A single sample is the source of the 8 T cell receptor beta chains below, sequenced in a study of Graves' ophthalmopathy and Graves' hyperthyroidism (dated 2018 in TCRdb). Sequencing took place on an Illumina HiSeq 2000. For repertoire sequencing, the TCR beta CDR3 regions were amplified from RNA transcripts. A first-round RT-PCR used HTBI primers with the Qiagen OneStep RT-PCR kit, followed by a second-round multiplex PCR, size selection and purification. The public sequencing data were trimmed at Q25 with fastp and processed into clonotypes with MiXCR by TCRdb, which kept only in-frame beta chains. Each record represents a unique CDR3 protein, reported with the most common genes and DNA among its rows. The sample profile shows 300,000 to 350,000 distinct CDR3 sequences; 17% of them were found once. In total, the top ten clones hold over 9% of the sample. Sequencing was carried out using peripheral blood. These receptors were obtained from an adult man with Graves' ophthalmopathy.

The chain uses TRBV7-9 and TRBJ2-5; no clear D gene. CDR1 is SEHNR, CDR2 FQNEAQ, per germline (reference sequence). The CDR3 has 15 residues. The V end lost 4 bases, the J end lost 4 bases, and 16 bases lay between the germline ends. CDR3 coding DNA: TGTGCCAGCAGCTCGAGCGACCTAACTGGAGAGACCCAGTACTTC. Its protein product is CASSSSDLTGETQYF.

This clonotype has a count of ten or more. This chain links TRBV12-3 or TRBV12-4 with TRBJ2-7, with TRBD1 identical over 9 bases. The CDR3 has 15 amino acids. V dropped 6 bases and J dropped 5; count of bases not matched to a gene: 11. The CDR3: CASSLDGTGFDEQYF. The DNA of the CDR3 is TGTGCCAGCAGCCTCGACGGGACAGGGTTTGACGAGCAGTACTTC.

This clonotype was counted between two and nine times. The V gene is TRBV30, the J gene TRBJ2-2; 10 nucleotides line up with TRBD2. The V gene's germline CDR1 is GTSNPN and CDR2 SVGIG (reference sequence). CDR3 length: 15 residues. Trimming cost V 3 bases and J 3 bases; bases outside gene matches: 4. The CDR3 nucleotides are TGTGCCTGGAGCGGACTAGCGGAACACACCGGGGAGCTGTTTTTT. It yields the protein CAWSGLAEHTGELFF.

The chain carries TRBV12-3 or TRBV12-4 and TRBJ2-7, with D perhaps matching TRBD2 (6 bases). The J call may be faulty, since TRBJ2-1 better matches the DNA end. There are 15 residues in the CDR3. The CDR3 is CASRRAIGSSYEQFF. CDR3 coding DNA: TGTGCCAGCAGGAGAGCCATCGGGAGCTCCTACGAGCAGTTCTTC.

With respect to this clonotype: Germline and junction disagree at one end, which may indicate a read error. The CDR3 DNA reads as TGTGCCAGCAGTTTAGCGCAAGTCGGGCGGAAAGCTTTCTTT. Translating it yields CASSLAQVGRKAFF. J is TRBJ1-1 and V is TRBV7-2; D gene ambiguous. CDR3 size: 14 residues. CDR1 SGHTA and CDR2 FQGNSA come from the germline V gene. The full variable domain, its missing parts supplied by reference TRBV7-2 and TRBJ1-1, is GAGVSQSPSNKVTEKGKDVELRCDPISGHTALYWYRQSLGQGLEFLIYFQGNSAPDKSGLPSDRFSAERTGGSVSTLTIQRTQQEDSAVYLCASSLAQVGRKAFFGQGTRLTVV.

This clonotype has a count of ten or more. The genes are TRBV29-1 and TRBJ1-1, with D tentatively TRBD1 (5 bases). Germline V lookup: CDR1 SQVTM, CDR2 ANQGSEA. There are 13 residues in the CDR3. Deletions cut 7 bases from V and 5 bases from J, with 17 bases between. The CDR3 DNA reads as TGCAGCGCCCAAAAGGGACTGGGAACTGAAGCTTTCTTT. Residues: CSAQKGLGTEAFF.

The rearrangement links TRBV6-5 to TRBJ2-2; 9 bases agree with TRBD1. V dropped 0 bases and J dropped 1; count of bases not matched to a gene: 3. The germline V gene encodes CDR1 MNHEY and CDR2 SVGAGI. The CDR3 is 17 amino acids. CDR3 bases: TGTGCCAGCAGTTACTCGGCGGGACAGGGGAACACCGGGGAGCTGTTTTTT. This gives the protein CASSYSAGQGNTGELFF.

This clonotype was seen repeatedly, ten times or more. This chain joins TRBV6-4 and TRBJ2-5; TRBD1 agrees at 8 bases. From germline, CDR1 is MRHNA and CDR2 SNTAGT. Unmatched junction bases numbered 19, after V lost 6 bases and J lost 4 bases. The CDR3 runs to 18 residues. DNA of the CDR3: TGTGCCAGCAGGGTGTTAACTGAAACAGGGGGAGTTGGAGAGACCCAGTACTTC. It specifies CASRVLTETGGVGETQYF.